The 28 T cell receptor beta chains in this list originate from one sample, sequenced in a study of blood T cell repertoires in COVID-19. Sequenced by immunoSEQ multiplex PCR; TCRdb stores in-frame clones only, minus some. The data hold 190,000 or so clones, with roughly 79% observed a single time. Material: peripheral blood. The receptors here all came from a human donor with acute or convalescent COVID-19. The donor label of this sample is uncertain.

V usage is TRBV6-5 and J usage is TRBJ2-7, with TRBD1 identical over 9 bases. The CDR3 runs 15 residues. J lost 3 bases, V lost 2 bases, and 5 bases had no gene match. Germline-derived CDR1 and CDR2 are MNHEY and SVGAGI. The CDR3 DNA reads TGTGCCAGCAGTTACCGGGACAGGGCTTTCTACGAGCAGTACTTC. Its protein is CASSYRDRAFYEQYF.

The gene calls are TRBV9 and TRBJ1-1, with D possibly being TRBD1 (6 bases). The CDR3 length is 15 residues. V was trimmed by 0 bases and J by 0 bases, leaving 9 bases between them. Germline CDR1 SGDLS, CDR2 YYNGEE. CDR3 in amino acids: CASSVDGGLNTEAFF. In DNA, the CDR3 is TGTGCCAGCAGCGTAGACGGGGGGCTGAACACTGAAGCTTTCTTT.

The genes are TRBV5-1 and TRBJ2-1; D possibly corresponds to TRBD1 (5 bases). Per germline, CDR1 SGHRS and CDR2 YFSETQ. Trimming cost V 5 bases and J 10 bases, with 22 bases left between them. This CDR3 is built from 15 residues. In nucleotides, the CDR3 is TGCGCCAGCAGAAATCCCAGGACAAGTTTTGGAGAGCAGTTCTTC. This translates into CASRNPRTSFGEQFF.

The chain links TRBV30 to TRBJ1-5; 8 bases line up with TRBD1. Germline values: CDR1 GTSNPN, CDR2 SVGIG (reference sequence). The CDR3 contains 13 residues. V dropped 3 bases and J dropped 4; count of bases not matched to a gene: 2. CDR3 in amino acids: CAWSQGANQPQHF. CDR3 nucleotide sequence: TGTGCCTGGAGCCAGGGGGCGAATCAGCCCCAGCATTTT. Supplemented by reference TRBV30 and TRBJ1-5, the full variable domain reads SQTIHQWPATLVQPVGSPLSLECTVEGTSNPNLYWYRQAAGRGLQLLFYSVGIGQISSEVPQNLSASRPQDRQFILSSKKLLLSDSGFYLCAWSQGANQPQHFGDGTRLSIL.

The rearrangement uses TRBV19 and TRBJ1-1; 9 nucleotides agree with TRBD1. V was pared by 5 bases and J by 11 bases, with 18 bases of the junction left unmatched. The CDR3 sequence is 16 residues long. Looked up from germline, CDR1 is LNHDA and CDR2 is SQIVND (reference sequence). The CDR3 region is CASSQVQGQGGPEAFF. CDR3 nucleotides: TGTGCCAGTAGTCAAGTCCAGGGACAGGGCGGGCCCGAGGCTTTCTTT.

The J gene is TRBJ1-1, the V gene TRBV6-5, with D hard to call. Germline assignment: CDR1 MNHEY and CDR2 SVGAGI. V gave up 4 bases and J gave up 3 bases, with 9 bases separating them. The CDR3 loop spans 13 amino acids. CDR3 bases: TGTGCCAGCAGTTCGTCTCGGGACACTGAAGCTTTCTTT. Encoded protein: CASSSSRDTEAFF.

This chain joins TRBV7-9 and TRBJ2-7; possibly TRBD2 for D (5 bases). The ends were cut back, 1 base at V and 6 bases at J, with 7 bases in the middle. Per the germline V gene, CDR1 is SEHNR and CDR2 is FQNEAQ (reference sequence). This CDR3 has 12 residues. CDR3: CASSLEGGEQYF. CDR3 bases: TGTGCCAGCAGCTTAGAAGGAGGCGAGCAGTACTTC.

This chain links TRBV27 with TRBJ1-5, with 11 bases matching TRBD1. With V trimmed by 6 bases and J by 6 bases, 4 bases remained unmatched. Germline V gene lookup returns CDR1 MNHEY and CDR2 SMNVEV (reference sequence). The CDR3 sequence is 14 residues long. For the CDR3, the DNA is TGTGCCAGCAGCGGGACAGGGGGATCTCAGCCCCAGCATTTT. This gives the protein CASSGTGGSQPQHF.

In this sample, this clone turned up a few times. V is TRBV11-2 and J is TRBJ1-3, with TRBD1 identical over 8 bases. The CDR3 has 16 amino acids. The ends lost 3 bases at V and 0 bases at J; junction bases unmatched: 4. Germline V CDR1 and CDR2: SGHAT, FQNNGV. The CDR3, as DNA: TGTGCCAGCAGCTTTGGACAGGGTGGCTCTGGAAACACCATATATTTT. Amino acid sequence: CASSFGQGGSGNTIYF.

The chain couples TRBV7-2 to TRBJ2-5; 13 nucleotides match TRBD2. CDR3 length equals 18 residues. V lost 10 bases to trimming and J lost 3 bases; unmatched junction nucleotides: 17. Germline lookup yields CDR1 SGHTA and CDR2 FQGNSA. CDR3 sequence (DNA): TGTGCCATTTCTATAAGACTAGCGGGAGGATTTGTAAAAGAGACCCAGTACTTC. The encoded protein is CAISIRLAGGFVKETQYF.

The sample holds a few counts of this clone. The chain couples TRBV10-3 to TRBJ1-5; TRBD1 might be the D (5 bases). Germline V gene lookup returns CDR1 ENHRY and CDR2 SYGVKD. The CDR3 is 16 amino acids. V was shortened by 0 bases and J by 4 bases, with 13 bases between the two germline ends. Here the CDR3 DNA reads TGTGCCATCAGTGAGTCGGGGCAGCCTAATAATCAGCCCCAGCATTTT. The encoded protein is CAISESGQPNNQPQHF.

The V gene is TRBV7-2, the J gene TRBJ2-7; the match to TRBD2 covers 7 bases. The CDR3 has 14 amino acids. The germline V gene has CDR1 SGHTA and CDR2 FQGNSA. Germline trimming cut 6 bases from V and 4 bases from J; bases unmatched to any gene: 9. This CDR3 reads CASRKDSGRYEQYF. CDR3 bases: TGTGCCAGCAGGAAGGATAGCGGGCGGTACGAGCAGTACTTC.

The chain's CDR3 is CASSISGDTQYF. The CDR3 DNA is TGTGCCAGCAGCATCTCGGGGGATACGCAGTATTTT. The chain has TRBV9 and TRBJ2-3, with a tentative D call TRBD2 (5 bases). V was cut by 4 bases and J by 6 bases, with 9 bases left in between. The CDR3 consists of 12 residues. CDR1 is SGDLS, CDR2 YYNGEE, per germline.

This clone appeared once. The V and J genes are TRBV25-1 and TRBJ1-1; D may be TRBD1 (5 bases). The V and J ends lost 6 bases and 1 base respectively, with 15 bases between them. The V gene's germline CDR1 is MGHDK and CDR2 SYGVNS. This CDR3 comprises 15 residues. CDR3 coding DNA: TGTGCCAGCAGCCCAGGGAATAGTAGGAACACTGAAGCTTTCTTT. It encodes CASSPGNSRNTEAFF.

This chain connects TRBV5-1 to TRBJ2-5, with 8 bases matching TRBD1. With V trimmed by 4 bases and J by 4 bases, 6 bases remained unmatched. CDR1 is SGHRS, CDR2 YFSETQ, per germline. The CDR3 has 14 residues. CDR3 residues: CASSPGTGLETQYF. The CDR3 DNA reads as TGCGCCAGCAGCCCTGGGACAGGTCTAGAGACCCAGTACTTC. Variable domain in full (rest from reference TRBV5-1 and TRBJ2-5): KAGVTQTPRYLIKTRGQQVTLSCSPISGHRSVSWYQQTPGQGLQFLFEYFSETQRNKGNFPGRFSGRQFSNSRSEMNVSTLELGDSALYLCASSPGTGLETQYFGPGTRLLVL.

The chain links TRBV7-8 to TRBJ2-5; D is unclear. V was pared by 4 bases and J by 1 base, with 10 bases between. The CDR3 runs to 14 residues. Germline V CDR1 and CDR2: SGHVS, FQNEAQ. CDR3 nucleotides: TGTGCCAGCAGCTACCTAGACTTCCAAGAGACCCAGTACTTC. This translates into CASSYLDFQETQYF.

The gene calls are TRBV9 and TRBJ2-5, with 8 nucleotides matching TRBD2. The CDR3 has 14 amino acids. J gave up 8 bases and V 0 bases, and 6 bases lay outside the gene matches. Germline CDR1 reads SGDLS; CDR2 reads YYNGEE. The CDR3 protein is CASSVEAGASTQYF. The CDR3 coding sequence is TGTGCCAGCAGCGTAGAAGCGGGAGCTAGCACCCAGTACTTC.

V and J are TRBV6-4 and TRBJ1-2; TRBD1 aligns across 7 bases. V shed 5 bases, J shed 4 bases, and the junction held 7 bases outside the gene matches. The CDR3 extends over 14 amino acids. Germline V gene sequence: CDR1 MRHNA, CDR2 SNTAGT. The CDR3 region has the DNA TGTGCCAGCAGTCCTACAGGGGAGCTCTATGGCTACACCTTC. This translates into CASSPTGELYGYTF.

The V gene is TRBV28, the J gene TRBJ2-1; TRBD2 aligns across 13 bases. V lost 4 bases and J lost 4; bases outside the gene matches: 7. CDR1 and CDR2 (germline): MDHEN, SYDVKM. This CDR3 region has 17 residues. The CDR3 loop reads CASSYPGTSGNYNEQFF. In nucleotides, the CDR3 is TGTGCCAGCAGTTATCCCGGGACTAGCGGGAATTACAATGAGCAGTTCTTC. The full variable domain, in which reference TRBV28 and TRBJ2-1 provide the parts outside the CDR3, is DVKVTQSSRYLVKRTGEKVFLECVQDMDHENMFWYRQDPGLGLRLIYFSYDVKMKEKGDIPEGYSVSREKKERFSLILESASTNQTSMYLCASSYPGTSGNYNEQFFGPGTRLTVL.

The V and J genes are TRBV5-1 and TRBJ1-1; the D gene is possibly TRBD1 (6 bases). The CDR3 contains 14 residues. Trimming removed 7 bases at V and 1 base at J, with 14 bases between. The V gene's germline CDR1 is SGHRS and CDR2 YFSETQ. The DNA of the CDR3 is TGCGCCAGCCGACGGGGGGGCAGGAACACTGAAGCTTTCTTT. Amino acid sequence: CASRRGGRNTEAFF.

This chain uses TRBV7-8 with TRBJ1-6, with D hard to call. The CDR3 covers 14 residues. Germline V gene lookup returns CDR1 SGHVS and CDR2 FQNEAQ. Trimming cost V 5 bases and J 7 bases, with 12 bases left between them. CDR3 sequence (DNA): TGTGCCAGCAGCCAAAGGAGCAGAAATTCACCCCTCCACTTT. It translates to CASSQRSRNSPLHF.

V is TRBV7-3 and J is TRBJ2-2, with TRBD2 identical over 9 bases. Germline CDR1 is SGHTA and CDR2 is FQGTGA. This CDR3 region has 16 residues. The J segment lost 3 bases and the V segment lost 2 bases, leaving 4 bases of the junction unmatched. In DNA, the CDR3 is TGTGCCAGCAGCTTAGCTAGCGGGAAATACACCGGGGAGCTGTTTTTT. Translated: CASSLASGKYTGELFF.

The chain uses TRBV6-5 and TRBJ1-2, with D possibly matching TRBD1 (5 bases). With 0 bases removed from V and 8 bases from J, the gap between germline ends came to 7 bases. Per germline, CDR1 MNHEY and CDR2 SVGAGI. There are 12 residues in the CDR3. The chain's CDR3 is CASSYSGAGYTF. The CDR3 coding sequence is TGTGCCAGCAGTTACTCAGGGGCAGGCTACACCTTC.

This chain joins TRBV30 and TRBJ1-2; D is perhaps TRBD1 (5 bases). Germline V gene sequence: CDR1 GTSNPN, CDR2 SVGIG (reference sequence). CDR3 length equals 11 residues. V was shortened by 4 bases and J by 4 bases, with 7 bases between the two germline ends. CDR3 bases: TGTGCCTGGATAACAGGCTATGGCTACACCTTC. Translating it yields CAWITGYGYTF.

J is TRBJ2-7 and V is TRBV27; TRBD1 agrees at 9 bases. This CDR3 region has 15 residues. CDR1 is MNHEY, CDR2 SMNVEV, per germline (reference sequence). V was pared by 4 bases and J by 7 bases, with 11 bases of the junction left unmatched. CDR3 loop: CASSSPGQGLGEQYF. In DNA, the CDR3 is TGTGCCAGCAGTTCACCGGGACAGGGTCTTGGTGAGCAGTACTTC.

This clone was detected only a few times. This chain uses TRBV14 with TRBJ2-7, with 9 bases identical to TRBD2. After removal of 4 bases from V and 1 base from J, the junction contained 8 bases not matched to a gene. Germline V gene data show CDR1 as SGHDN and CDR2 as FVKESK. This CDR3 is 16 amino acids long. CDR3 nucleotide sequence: TGTGCCAGCAGCCCCTTGGGACTAGCAGTATCCTACGAGCAGTACTTC. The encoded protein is CASSPLGLAVSYEQYF.

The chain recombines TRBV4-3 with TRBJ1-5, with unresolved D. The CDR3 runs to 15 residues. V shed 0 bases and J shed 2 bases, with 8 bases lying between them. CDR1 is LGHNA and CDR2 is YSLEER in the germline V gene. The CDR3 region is CASSQDNGRNQPQHF. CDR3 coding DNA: TGCGCCAGCAGCCAAGATAATGGGCGCAATCAGCCCCAGCATTTT.

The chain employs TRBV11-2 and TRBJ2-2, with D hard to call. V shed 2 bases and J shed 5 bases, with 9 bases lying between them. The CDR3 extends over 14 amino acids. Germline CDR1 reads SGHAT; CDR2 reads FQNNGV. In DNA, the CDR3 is TGTGCCAGCAGCTTATCTCGAGGAACCGGGGAGCTGTTTTTT. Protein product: CASSLSRGTGELFF.